This TCR beta chain originates from a study of blood T cell repertoires in COVID-19. Sequencing used immunoSEQ multiplex PCR; TCRdb keeps in-frame clones, though not all of them. The sample records approximately 240,000 clones, more than 65% being singletons. Germline CDR1 and CDR2: MGHRA and YSYEKL. The CDR3 contains 17 residues. Losses at the gene ends were 1 base for V and 4 bases for J; bases not matched to a gene: 11. The rearrangement links TRBV4-1 to TRBJ2-5, with 8 positions matching TRBD1. Sequencing used peripheral blood. This sequence was found in a woman aged 40 to 50 with active or convalescent COVID-19. The CDR3 DNA is TGCGCCAGCAGCCAAGTCGGGGGCCAGGGGGCGGGAGAGACCCAGTACTTC. Translating gives CASSQVGGQGAGETQYF.